One sample yielded the 31 T cell receptor beta chains listed below, sequenced in a study of regulatory T cells in long-lasting Graves disease. Time point indicated: newly diagnosed GD, antithyroid drugs for less than 3 months. Making the TCR library involved RNA that had been extracted from PBMCs. The TCR beta library used iRepertoire HTBI primers with Arm-PCR amplification of CDR3. TCRdb reanalysed the multiplex PCR reads using MiXCR and keeps one entry per CDR3 protein. The sample records a few hundred thousand distinct CDR3 sequences, 15% to 20% being singletons. The sample was also reused in another study, on T cells in Graves' hyperthyroidism and ophthalmopathy.

The sequences come from peripheral blood mononuclear cells (PBMCs), collected at new diagnosis, from a patient treated with antithyroid drugs. The source of these receptors is a woman in her 30s with Graves disease.

With regard to this clonotype: It is likely a read error: a sequence one base away is far more abundant. V is TRBV11-3 and J is TRBJ2-3, with 8 bases aligning to TRBD2. Germline assignment: CDR1 SGHNT and CDR2 YENEEA. The CDR3 contains 17 residues. The CDR3 DNA reads TGTGTCAGCACCGGGGGGGGAACCTCCCGGGGCACAGATACGCAGTATTTT. It yields the protein CVSTGGGTSRGTDTQYF.

The table lists this clonotype with many counts. The rearrangement joins TRBV12-3 or TRBV12-4 to TRBJ1-1; D might be TRBD1 (6 bases). The CDR3 runs to 15 residues. Between the trimmed V and J ends, which lost 3 bases and 0 bases, there was a span of 11 bases. CDR3 amino acids: CASSFGGNMNTEAFF. The DNA for the CDR3 is TGTGCCAGCAGTTTTGGGGGCAACATGAACACTGAAGCTTTCTTT.

V is TRBV20-1 and J is TRBJ1-1, with D uncertain. The CDR3 consists of 13 residues. CDR1 is DFQATT, CDR2 SNEGSKA, per germline (reference sequence). Between the trimmed V and J ends, which lost 2 bases and 2 bases, there was a span of 9 bases. The CDR3 region is CSARQQVNTEAFF. The CDR3 nucleotides read TGCAGTGCTAGACAGCAAGTCAACACTGAAGCTTTCTTT.

This sequence joins TRBV7-2 and TRBJ1-2, with 11 bases fitting TRBD1. Germline CDR1 SGHTA, CDR2 FQGNSA. Trimming at V came to 8 bases and at J to 7 bases, leaving 6 bases not matched to a gene. The CDR3 runs to 13 residues. CDR3 sequence (DNA): TGTGCCAGCCGGACAGGGGGCAAGGGTGGCTACACCTTC. Protein product: CASRTGGKGGYTF.

The chain uses TRBV4-1 and TRBJ2-1; the D is unclear. Trimming shortened V by 3 bases and J by 5 bases, and 14 bases separated the two germline ends. CDR3 size: 15 residues. CDR1 MGHRA and CDR2 YSYEKL come from the germline V gene. The CDR3 region is CASSQSLAPNNEQFF. The CDR3 region has the DNA TGCGCCAGCAGCCAGAGTCTGGCGCCGAACAATGAGCAGTTCTTC.

The V and J genes are TRBV5-1 and TRBJ1-2; 7 bases are shared with TRBD1. The CDR3 length is 14 residues. V trimming: 4 bases; J trimming: 6 bases; junction bases outside the gene matches: 9. The germline V gene encodes CDR1 SGHRS and CDR2 YFSETQ. The DNA for the CDR3 is TGCGCCAGCAGCCCCGGGACAGCGGCTGATGGCTACACCTTC. It codes for CASSPGTAADGYTF.

This clonotype came up many times. V gene TRBV7-2 combines with J gene TRBJ1-2; D is uncertain. The V end lost 1 base, the J end lost 1 base, and 7 bases lay between the germline ends. Germline CDR1 and CDR2: SGHTA and FQGNSA. The length of the CDR3 is 14 residues. The CDR3 loop is CASSLGQNNYGYTF. In DNA form, the CDR3 reads TGTGCCAGCAGCTTAGGCCAGAATAACTATGGCTACACCTTC. The full variable domain, with the rest looked up from reference TRBV7-2 and TRBJ1-2, is GAGVSQSPSNKVTEKGKDVELRCDPISGHTALYWYRQSLGQGLEFLIYFQGNSAPDKSGLPSDRFSAERTGGSVSTLTIQRTQQEDSAVYLCASSLGQNNYGYTFGSGTRLTVV.

This clonotype has ten or more counts. The chain carries TRBV6-1 and TRBJ1-2; D is ambiguous. The CDR3 totals 12 residues. Trimming cost V 1 base and J 4 bases, with 4 bases left between them. Germline V gives CDR1 MNHNS, CDR2 SASEGT. Here the CDR3 DNA reads TGTGCCAGCAGTGAAGGGACCTATGGCTACACCTTC. This sequence encodes CASSEGTYGYTF.

This clonotype was found many times. The gene calls are TRBV7-9 and TRBJ2-5, with D hard to call. The CDR3 spans 12 residues. CDR1 is SEHNR and CDR2 is FQNEAQ in the germline V gene (reference sequence). V lost 0 bases to trimming and J lost 5 bases, with 4 bases between them. CDR3 protein: CASSLAPETQYF. CDR3 DNA: TGTGCCAGCAGCTTAGCGCCGGAGACCCAGTACTTC.

There are many counts of this clonotype. This rearrangement joins TRBV18 to TRBJ2-5, with D perhaps matching TRBD1 (6 bases). The V gene's germline CDR1 is KGHSH and CDR2 LQKENI. The length of the CDR3 is 13 residues. V was pared by 2 bases and J by 6 bases, with 10 bases between. CDR3 sequence: CASSPYREQTQYF. The CDR3 nucleotides read TGTGCCAGCTCACCATACAGGGAACAGACCCAGTACTTC.

Many counts were recorded for this clonotype. This sequence joins TRBV12-3 or TRBV12-4 and TRBJ1-6, with 8 nucleotides matching TRBD1. This CDR3 region has 14 residues. The J segment lost 9 bases and the V segment lost 6 bases, leaving 7 bases of the junction unmatched. The CDR3 is CASSGGQGSSPLHF. The CDR3 nucleotides read TGTGCCAGCAGCGGTGGACAGGGCTCTTCACCCCTCCACTTT.

This clonotype was counted many times. The chain carries TRBV5-1 and TRBJ1-1; D gene ambiguous. The V end lost 0 bases, the J end lost 1 base, and 13 bases lay between the germline ends. The CDR3 length is 16 residues. Germline loops: CDR1 SGHRS, CDR2 YFSETQ. The CDR3 DNA sequence: TGCGCCAGCAGCTTGGCCGCGGGCGAACCGAACACTGAAGCTTTCTTT. This sequence encodes CASSLAAGEPNTEAFF.

This clonotype was seen more than once but under ten times. The gene calls are TRBV18 and TRBJ2-3; 15 positions match TRBD2. The CDR3 length is 19 residues. V lost 4 bases to trimming and J lost 2 bases; unmatched junction nucleotides: 10. Per germline, CDR1 KGHSH and CDR2 LQKENI. CDR3 DNA sequence: TGTGCCAGCTCACGCTCCGGGACTAGCGGGGGGTCGTCCACAGATACGCAGTATTTT. Translated: CASSRSGTSGGSSTDTQYF.

This clonotype was detected ten times or more. The chain carries TRBV29-1 and TRBJ1-2, with D unclear. V was trimmed by 7 bases and J by 7 bases, leaving 19 bases between them. CDR1 SQVTM and CDR2 ANQGSEA come from the germline V gene. The CDR3 has 13 residues. CDR3 coding DNA: TGCAGCGCGCCGGACCGCCTGGAGGGTGGCTACACCTTC. Residues: CSAPDRLEGGYTF.

In this sample, this clonotype turned up many times. The chain carries TRBV5-1 and TRBJ1-3; D is undetermined. The CDR3 is made up of 13 amino acids. Trimming pared 3 bases from V and 3 bases from J, leaving 7 bases between. CDR1 is SGHRS, CDR2 YFSETQ, per germline. The CDR3 is CASSSESGNTIYF. CDR3 coding DNA: TGCGCCAGCAGCTCGGAGAGTGGAAACACCATATATTTT.

A few counts support this clonotype. The rearrangement uses TRBV12-3 or TRBV12-4 and TRBJ1-4; TRBD1 aligns across 9 bases. The V and J ends lost 5 bases and 5 bases, in that order; junction bases with no gene match: 3. The length of the CDR3 is 14 residues. The CDR3 is CASSPDRGNEKLFF. The CDR3 DNA reads as TGTGCCAGCAGTCCCGACAGGGGGAATGAAAAACTGTTTTTT.

The genes are TRBV18 and TRBJ2-2; D is uncertain. The CDR3 has 14 residues. Germline V lookup: CDR1 KGHSH, CDR2 LQKENI. V dropped 6 bases and J dropped 9 bases, with 17 bases sitting between them. CDR3 sequence reads: CASSPFVFSRELFF. Written as DNA, the CDR3 is TGTGCCAGCTCCCCCTTTGTCTTCTCCCGGGAGCTGTTTTTT.

The chain joins TRBV12-3 or TRBV12-4 to TRBJ2-7; 8 nucleotides match TRBD1. This CDR3 has 14 amino acids. V was pared by 5 bases and J by 6 bases, with 9 bases of the junction left unmatched. The CDR3 loop is CASSGQGTGSEQYF. CDR3 nucleotides: TGTGCCAGCAGTGGACAGGGTACTGGAAGCGAGCAGTACTTC.

The table lists this clonotype with many counts. The chain employs TRBV6-2 or TRBV6-3 and TRBJ2-7, with no clear D. Germline values: CDR1 MNHEY, CDR2 SVGEGT. The length of the CDR3 is 14 residues. V shed 5 bases and J shed 9 bases, with 20 bases lying between them. The CDR3 sequence: CASSEAWDPTRQYF. The CDR3 DNA reads TGTGCCAGCAGTGAAGCTTGGGATCCTACGAGGCAGTACTTC.

A note on this clonotype: This clone may be a read error of a much larger clone one base away. The rearrangement uses TRBV12-3 or TRBV12-4 and TRBJ2-7; weak D call: TRBD1 (5 bases). V lost 3 bases and J lost 3, with 12 bases in between. The CDR3 spans 14 residues. CDR3 region: CASSFVGPNYEQYF. The DNA of the CDR3 is TGTGCCAGCAGTTTTGTGGGGCCCAACTACGAGCAGTACTTC.

This clonotype was seen ten or more times. The genes are TRBV18 and TRBJ1-4; D is undetermined. The CDR3 consists of 14 residues. The V end was cut by 5 bases, the J end by 4 bases, with 11 bases between. CDR1 is KGHSH, CDR2 LQKENI, per germline. CDR3 sequence: CASSFSSLNEKLFF. The CDR3, as DNA: TGTGCCAGCTCATTTTCCTCCCTTAATGAAAAACTGTTTTTT.

This chain connects TRBV5-1 to TRBJ1-6, with 9 bases identical to TRBD1. Germline V gene data show CDR1 as SGHRS and CDR2 as YFSETQ. The V and J ends lost 3 bases and 9 bases, in that order; junction bases with no gene match: 4. CDR3 length: 14 residues. The DNA for the CDR3 is TGCGCCAGCAGCTGGGACAGGGATGGTTCACCCCTCCACTTT. It translates to CASSWDRDGSPLHF.

This clonotype was seen many times. The rearrangement uses TRBV18 and TRBJ2-2; no reliable D call. Per the germline V gene, CDR1 is KGHSH and CDR2 is LQKENI. V lost 4 bases to trimming and J lost 1 base, with 10 bases between them. CDR3 size: 15 residues. The CDR3 here is CASSLNQKNTGELFF. CDR3 nucleotide sequence: TGTGCCAGCTCACTGAACCAGAAGAACACCGGGGAGCTGTTTTTT.

The chain is built from TRBV7-9 and TRBJ2-3, with 9 nucleotides matching TRBD1. V lost 3 bases to trimming and J lost 3 bases; unmatched junction nucleotides: 7. Germline V CDR1 and CDR2: SEHNR, FQNEAQ (reference sequence). The length of the CDR3 is 16 residues. CDR3 nucleotide sequence: TGTGCCAGCAGCTTGGACTCCGGGACAGGGACAGATACGCAGTATTTT. Protein: CASSLDSGTGTDTQYF.

This clonotype came up many times. The rearrangement uses TRBV7-2 and TRBJ2-7, with D tentatively TRBD1 (6 bases). This CDR3 is 12 amino acids long. V gave up 0 bases and J gave up 10 bases, with 10 bases separating them. Germline V lookup: CDR1 SGHTA, CDR2 FQGNSA. CDR3 nucleotide sequence: TGTGCCAGCAGCTTAGCAGACAGGAGCCAGTACTTC. This codes for CASSLADRSQYF.

With regard to this clonotype: Given a far larger clone just one base away, this is likely a sequencing read error. This rearrangement joins TRBV20-1 to TRBJ2-7; 11 bases are shared with TRBD2. Germline-derived CDR1 and CDR2 are DFQATT and SNEGSKA (reference sequence). Germline trimming cut 2 bases from V and 7 bases from J; bases unmatched to any gene: 10. The CDR3 is made up of 15 amino acids. The CDR3 DNA reads TGCAGTGCTAGATTGGCTAGCGGGGGGTCGAATGAGCAGTACTTC. As protein: CSARLASGGSNEQYF.

This clonotype was counted many times. The rearrangement links TRBV5-1 to TRBJ2-7, with D hard to call. V lost 4 bases, J lost 1 base, and 12 bases lay in between. Germline CDR1 SGHRS, CDR2 YFSETQ. The CDR3 sequence is 14 residues long. CDR3: CASSVPTGSYEQYF. The CDR3 nucleotides are TGCGCCAGCAGCGTCCCGACCGGGTCCTACGAGCAGTACTTC.

In its sample, this clonotype was seen a few times. This chain links TRBV12-3 or TRBV12-4 with TRBJ2-3; TRBD2 agrees at 9 bases. Unmatched junction bases numbered 4, after V lost 4 bases and J lost 2 bases. The CDR3 covers 15 residues. The DNA for the CDR3 is TGTGCCAGCAGTTACGGCGGGGGGGTCACAGATACGCAGTATTTT. It is translated as CASSYGGGVTDTQYF.

This clonotype was recorded at least ten times. The chain uses TRBV7-2 and TRBJ1-1, with D unresolved. The CDR3 has 14 residues. Germline CDR1 reads SGHTA; CDR2 reads FQGNSA. V shed 2 bases and J shed 0 bases, with 7 bases lying between them. CDR3 sequence: CASSLRVMNTEAFF. CDR3 DNA: TGTGCCAGCAGCTTAAGGGTCATGAACACTGAAGCTTTCTTT.

This clonotype was seen ten or more times. The chain recombines TRBV20-1 with TRBJ1-4, with no clear D. The CDR3 length is 14 residues. V dropped 6 bases and J dropped 0 bases, with 11 bases sitting between them. Germline-derived CDR1 and CDR2 are DFQATT and SNEGSKA (reference sequence). The DNA for the CDR3 is TGCAGTGCCCCTCGGCGTTCAACTAATGAAAAACTGTTTTTT. It specifies CSAPRRSTNEKLFF.

The sample holds many counts of this clonotype. V usage is TRBV5-6 and J usage is TRBJ1-2; D is perhaps TRBD1 (6 bases). V was pared by 3 bases and J by 2 bases, with 11 bases between. The germline CDR1 and CDR2 sequences are SGHDT and YYEEEE. This CDR3 has 14 amino acids. In nucleotides, the CDR3 is TGTGCCAGCAGCTCGGGACACGGAAACTATGGCTACACCTTC. This sequence encodes CASSSGHGNYGYTF.